The T cell receptor beta chain under discussion was sequenced for a study of blood T cells in healthy people across ages. The CDR3 runs 14 residues. CDR1 and CDR2 (germline): SQVTM, ANQGSEA. Each sample used at least 6.5 million PBMCs. Together with a sample-barcoded 5' primer, a J-beta primer mix was included in a second PCR lasting about 7 to 12 cycles. MiXCR, applied by TCRdb to the 5' RACE reads, yields one record per CDR3 protein. The data show 600,000 to 650,000 distinct CDR3 sequences, approximately 59% seen once. Comments on this clonotype: Sequence at one end of the junction differs from germline and may be a read error.

The chain uses TRBV29-1 and TRBJ2-5; TRBD1 agrees at 8 bases. The J call may be mistaken, given a closer DNA end match to TRBJ2-7. The sequenced sample was blood. The TCR sequence derives from a man aged 55 to 69 in good health. The CDR3 nucleotides read TGCGGCGTAGTCGGACAGGGAAGGCGAGACGAGCAGTACTTC. Translated: CGVVGQGRRDEQYF.